One sample yielded the 14 T cell receptor beta chains listed below, sequenced in a study. TCRdb re-called the 5' RACE reads through MiXCR, storing one row per CDR3 protein. Among roughly 42,000 distinct CDR3 sequences listed, 30% were seen once. The sequenced material came from tumor-infiltrating memory CD4+ T cells sorted from the breast tumor. The subset was: memory CD4+ T cells, CD4+CD45RO+CD25-. Every receptor here comes from a female donor with breast cancer.

The rearrangement joins TRBV5-1 to TRBJ2-3; D gene ambiguous. CDR1 is SGHRS, CDR2 YFSETQ, per germline. The CDR3 sequence is 12 residues long. Deletions cut 6 bases from V and 4 bases from J, with 9 bases between. The CDR3 loop is CASTSGSDTQYF. DNA of the CDR3: TGCGCCAGCACCTCCGGGTCAGATACGCAGTATTTT.

The J gene is TRBJ1-6, the V gene TRBV9; D unclear. Germline V gene data show CDR1 as SGDLS and CDR2 as YYNGEE. The CDR3 runs 17 residues. V was clipped by 2 bases and J by 0 bases, with 12 bases between them. CDR3 loop: CASSVYGSSSYNSPLHF. CDR3 in DNA: TGTGCCAGCAGCGTCTACGGGTCGAGCTCCTATAATTCACCCCTCCACTTT.

This clonotype was observed at least ten times. The chain recombines TRBV5-1 with TRBJ2-2, with TRBD2 identical over 9 bases. There are 15 residues in the CDR3. From germline, CDR1 is SGHRS and CDR2 YFSETQ. Trimming at V came to 5 bases and at J to 13 bases, leaving 15 bases not matched to a gene. The DNA for the CDR3 is TGCGCCAGCAGAGGGAATTTAGCGGGAGACGGTGCGCTGTTTTTT. Protein product: CASRGNLAGDGALFF.

There are a few counts of this clonotype. The gene calls are TRBV6-5 and TRBJ2-5; D perhaps matches TRBD1 (5 bases). V was shortened by 2 bases and J by 2 bases, with 9 bases between the two germline ends. Germline-derived CDR1 and CDR2 are MNHEY and SVGAGI. The CDR3 consists of 14 residues. This chain's CDR3 is CASSYGRQQETQYF. For the CDR3, the DNA is TGTGCCAGCAGTTACGGGCGACAGCAAGAGACCCAGTACTTC.

This clonotype was counted a few times. The chain is built from TRBV7-3 and TRBJ2-2; TRBD1 matches at 11 bases. The J segment lost 4 bases and the V segment lost 5 bases, leaving 9 bases of the junction unmatched. Germline assignment: CDR1 SGHTA and CDR2 FQGTGA. This CDR3 spans 17 amino acids. The CDR3 DNA is TGTGCCAGCAGCCTCCGGACAGGGGGCTTTGGCACCGGGGAGCTGTTTTTT. Protein sequence: CASSLRTGGFGTGELFF.

This clonotype was recorded a few times. This chain links TRBV12-3 or TRBV12-4 with TRBJ2-1; 8 bases are shared with TRBD2. CDR3 size: 14 residues. Trimming cost V 6 bases and J 1 base; bases outside gene matches: 2. The CDR3 bases are TGTGCCAGCAGCTCGGGGGGGTCCTACAATGAGCAGTTCTTC. Translation gives CASSSGGSYNEQFF.

This clonotype was counted a few times. This chain connects TRBV5-1 to TRBJ2-5, with D possibly matching TRBD2 (5 bases). Germline V CDR1 and CDR2: SGHRS, YFSETQ. The V and J ends lost 3 bases and 2 bases respectively, with 17 bases between them. CDR3 length equals 16 residues. CDR3 sequence reads: CASSSQDWKVQETQYF. CDR3 DNA: TGCGCCAGCAGCTCGCAGGACTGGAAGGTTCAAGAGACCCAGTACTTC. The full variable domain, in which reference TRBV5-1 and TRBJ2-5 provide the parts outside the CDR3, is KAGVTQTPRYLIKTRGQQVTLSCSPISGHRSVSWYQQTPGQGLQFLFEYFSETQRNKGNFPGRFSGRQFSNSRSEMNVSTLELGDSALYLCASSSQDWKVQETQYFGPGTRLLVL.

This clonotype turned up a few times. The gene calls are TRBV24-1 and TRBJ2-3, with D uncertain. From germline, CDR1 is KGHDR and CDR2 SFDVKD. V was pared by 7 bases and J by 2 bases, with 6 bases between. The CDR3 runs 12 residues. The CDR3 region is CATSATTDTQYF. The CDR3 DNA is TGTGCCACCAGCGCCACCACAGATACGCAGTATTTT.

The rearrangement links TRBV13 to TRBJ2-1, with D hard to call. The ends were cut back, 0 bases at V and 9 bases at J, with 9 bases in the middle. The germline gives CDR1 PRHDT, CDR2 FYEKMQ (reference sequence). The CDR3 length is 13 residues. DNA of the CDR3: TGTGCCAGCAGCTTAGGATCGCTGGGTGAGCAGTTCTTC. It specifies CASSLGSLGEQFF. Drawing the rest from reference TRBV13 and TRBJ2-1, the complete variable domain is AAGVIQSPRHLIKEKRETATLKCYPIPRHDTVYWYQQGPGQDPQFLISFYEKMQSDKGSIPDRFSAQQFSDYHSELNMSSLELGDSALYFCASSLGSLGEQFFGPGTRLTVL.

The sample holds many counts of this clonotype. The rearrangement uses TRBV6-2 or TRBV6-3 and TRBJ2-1; the match to TRBD2 covers 10 bases. V lost 5 bases and J lost 1; bases outside the gene matches: 5. Germline CDR1 and CDR2: MNHEY and SVGEGT. CDR3 length equals 16 residues. Here the CDR3 reads CASSRKREGSYNEQFF. For the CDR3, the DNA is TGTGCCAGCAGTCGGAAGCGGGAGGGATCCTACAATGAGCAGTTCTTC.

This clonotype turned up a few times. This chain connects TRBV7-9 to TRBJ1-1, with no clear D. Trimming took off 7 bases at V and 4 bases at J, with 16 bases between the two ends. The CDR3 is 14 residues long. Germline CDR1 reads SEHNR; CDR2 reads FQNEAQ (reference sequence). The CDR3 region is CASTPVSRLTEAFF. CDR3 coding DNA: TGTGCCAGCACCCCAGTGTCTCGGCTCACTGAAGCTTTCTTT. Using reference TRBV7-9 and TRBJ1-1 for the parts outside the CDR3, the full variable domain is DTGVSQNPRHKITKRGQNVTFRCDPISEHNRLYWYRQTLGQGPEFLTYFQNEAQLEKSRLLSDRFSAERPKGSFSTLEIQRTEQGDSAMYLCASTPVSRLTEAFFGQGTRLTVV.

This clonotype showed up just a few times. The chain links TRBV21-1 to TRBJ1-1; whether TRBD1, the table's D call, matches the DNA was not checked. TRBV21-1 is a pseudogene. The CDR3 spans 20 residues. In DNA form, the CDR3 reads TGTGCCAGCAGCGCGTCGGCAGGACAGCCCAAGAAGAGCATGAACACTGAAGCTTTCTTT. This encodes CASSASAGQPKKSMNTEAFF.

The chain employs TRBV25-1 and TRBJ2-2, with a tentative D call TRBD2 (5 bases). Germline V CDR1 and CDR2: MGHDK, SYGVNS. Deletions cut 3 bases from V and 0 bases from J, with 11 bases between. This CDR3 region has 16 residues. CDR3: CASSDGLATNTGELFF. The DNA for the CDR3 is TGTGCCAGCAGTGACGGACTGGCAACGAACACCGGGGAGCTGTTTTTT.

This clonotype was observed once. This chain uses TRBV10-3 with TRBJ2-1, with 12 bases lining up with TRBD2. The V gene end was trimmed by 2 bases and the J gene end by 6 bases; junction bases not matched to a gene: 2. CDR1 ENHRY and CDR2 SYGVKD come from the germline V gene. This CDR3 has 15 residues. This chain's CDR3 is CAISELAGGTNEQFF. The CDR3 DNA reads as TGTGCCATCAGTGAGCTAGCGGGAGGGACCAATGAGCAGTTCTTC.